The 4 T cell receptor beta chains given below trace back to one sample, sequenced in a study of blood T cell repertoires in COVID-19 (dated by TCRdb to about 2020). The receptor library was made with the immunoSEQ multiplex PCR assay. TCRdb provides this immuneACCESS table in a form limited to in-frame rearrangements. Some clones are lacking; in checked studies, under half of them reflect an unresolved V gene, and why the rest are absent is not known. For this sample the table gives under 150,000 clones, of which around 83% were detected only once. In total, the top ten clones hold about 5.8% of the sample. The sequenced material came from PBMCs or T cells enriched from blood (not recorded which). The receptors were gathered from a woman aged 50 to 65 who had been exposed to COVID-19.

This rearrangement joins TRBV3-1 (or the pseudogene TRBV3-2) to TRBJ2-7; D possibly corresponds to TRBD1 (6 bases). Germline values: CDR1 LGHDT, CDR2 YNNKEL (reference sequence). The V gene lost 4 bases and the J gene lost 0 bases, with 10 bases spanning the gap. The CDR3 is made up of 14 amino acids. As DNA, the CDR3 is TGTGCCAGCAGCCGGGACACATTCTCCTACGAGCAGTACTTC. Its protein product is CASSRDTFSYEQYF.

The rearrangement uses TRBV6-5 and TRBJ1-5; TRBD1 agrees at 9 bases. CDR1 MNHEY and CDR2 SVGAGI come from the germline V gene. This CDR3 has 12 residues. V lost 7 bases to trimming and J lost 6 bases; unmatched junction nucleotides: 1. CDR3 bases: TGTGCCAGCAAGACAGGGGGTCAGCCCCAGCATTTT. Its translation: CASKTGGQPQHF.

The DNA of the CDR3 is TGTGCCAGCAGCTTAGAGGGCGCAGGGAACTACGAGCAGTACTTC. This translates into CASSLEGAGNYEQYF. The chain joins TRBV7-2 to TRBJ2-7; D perhaps matches TRBD1 (5 bases). The germline CDR1 and CDR2 sequences are SGHTA and FQGNSA. V was trimmed by 1 base and J by 3 bases, leaving 13 bases between them. The CDR3 contains 15 residues.

This chain links TRBV2 with TRBJ2-4; D may be TRBD1 (6 bases). This CDR3 contains 15 residues. V was pared by 10 bases and J by 6 bases, with 22 bases between. CDR1 and CDR2 (germline): SNHLY, FYNNEI. CDR3 in DNA: TGTGCCACCGGACAGTCTGGCTGGGCCCTAAACATTCAGTACTTC. Protein sequence: CATGQSGWALNIQYF.